The clone carrying this T cell receptor (beta chain) has just a few counts. The antigen remains undetermined. The record originates from a study of early T cells in non-severe SARS-CoV-2 infection. Study-wide context: With bulk RNA from unsorted whole blood as input, sequencing yielded unpaired chains. Whole-study findings and limits: VDJdb-based annotation leaned toward anti-spike CD8 responses and missed private and CD4 specificities.

A single record per CDR3 protein comes from TCRdb applying MiXCR to the 5' RACE reads. Of 45,000 to 60,000 distinct CDR3 sequences in the sample, roughly 7.7% were seen once. Trimming stripped 0 bases from V and 8 bases from J, with 12 bases between. This CDR3 contains 14 residues. CDR1 is SGDLS, CDR2 YYNGEE, per germline. The receptor's source is an adult who was a healthcare worker with PCR-confirmed SARS-CoV-2 infection or an uninfected control (not recorded which). Source material: whole blood. This chain connects TRBV9 to TRBJ2-4; weak D call: TRBD1 (5 bases). CDR3 in DNA: TGTGCCAGCAGCGTAGTGGGGCAAGGGGACATTCAGTACTTC. As protein: CASSVVGQGDIQYF.